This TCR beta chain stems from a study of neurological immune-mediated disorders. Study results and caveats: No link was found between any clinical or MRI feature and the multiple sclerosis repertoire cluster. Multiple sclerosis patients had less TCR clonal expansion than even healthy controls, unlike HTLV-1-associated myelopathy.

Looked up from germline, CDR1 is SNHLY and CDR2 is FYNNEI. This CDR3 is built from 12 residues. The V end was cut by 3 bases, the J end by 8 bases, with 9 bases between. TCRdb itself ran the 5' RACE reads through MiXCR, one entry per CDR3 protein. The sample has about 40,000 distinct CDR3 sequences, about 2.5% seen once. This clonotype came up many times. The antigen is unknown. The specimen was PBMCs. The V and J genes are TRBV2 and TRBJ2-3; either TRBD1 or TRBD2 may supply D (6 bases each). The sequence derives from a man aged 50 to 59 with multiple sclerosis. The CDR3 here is CASSDRGGTQYF. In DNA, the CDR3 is TGTGCCAGCAGTGACAGGGGAGGTACGCAGTATTTT.